These T cell receptor beta chains were read from a single sample in a study of cytomegalovirus exposure and HLA in healthy donors. Assay: immunoSEQ multiplex PCR; the TCRdb copy retains only in-frame clones and omits some. The sample records roughly 90,000 clones, roughly 80% being singletons. Sequenced: PBMCs. These receptors were obtained from a man in his late teens or twenties in good health and CMV-seronegative. Both conserved end residues are part of each CDR3. The D gene is left open where the match is weak. Not every row has a clone size; where given, it reads once, few, many or a size class.

j_gene: TRBJ2-1
abundance: NA
d_gene: TRBD2
v_gene: TRBV6-4
CDR3aa: CASSDSWTSGRGGEQFF
CDR3nt: TGTGCCAGCAGTGACTCGTGGACTAGCGGGAGGGGAGGTGAGCAGTTCTTC

j_gene: TRBJ2-1
abundance: few
d_gene: TRBD2
v_gene: TRBV15
CDR3aa: CATSREASGGGTLRRRNEQFF
CDR3nt: TGTGCCACCAGCAGAGAGGCTAGCGGGGGAGGTACTCTAAGGCGGAGGAATGAGCAGTTCTTC

j_gene: TRBJ1-2
abundance: NA
d_gene: TRBD1
v_gene: TRBV9
CDR3aa: CASSGQSSGGRDGYTF
CDR3nt: TGTGCCAGCAGCGGCCAGAGCTCAGGGGGACGGGATGGCTACACCTTC

j_gene: TRBJ1-2
abundance: once
d_gene: TRBD1
v_gene: TRBV10-2
CDR3aa: CASSGSSDRRGNYGYTF
CDR3nt: TGCGCCAGCAGTGGCTCCTCGGACAGGAGAGGCAACTATGGCTACACCTTC

j_gene: TRBJ1-5
abundance: NA
d_gene: NA
v_gene: TRBV7-3
CDR3aa: CASSLQGGQPQHF
CDR3nt: TGTGCCAGCAGCTTACAGGGAGGGCAGCCCCAGCATTTT

j_gene: TRBJ2-7
abundance: NA
d_gene: NA
v_gene: TRBV30
CDR3aa: CAWSRRRDSHTYEQYF
CDR3nt: TGTGCCTGGAGTCGTCGGCGGGACAGCCACACCTACGAGCAGTACTTC

j_gene: TRBJ2-5
abundance: NA
d_gene: TRBD2
v_gene: TRBV11-2
CDR3aa: CASSSLTSDQETQYF
CDR3nt: TGTGCCAGCAGCTCCCTGACTAGCGATCAAGAGACCCAGTACTTC

j_gene: TRBJ2-7
abundance: NA
d_gene: NA
v_gene: TRBV6-1
CDR3aa: CASGSGGYEQYF
CDR3nt: TGTGCCAGCGGAAGTGGAGGGTACGAGCAGTACTTC

j_gene: TRBJ2-5
abundance: NA
d_gene: TRBD2
v_gene: TRBV5-1
CDR3aa: CASSLGAAGVETQYF
CDR3nt: TGCGCCAGCAGCCTCGGCGCAGCGGGAGTAGAGACCCAGTACTTC

j_gene: TRBJ2-7
abundance: NA
d_gene: TRBD1
v_gene: TRBV30
CDR3aa: CAFNAGTGGSEQYF
CDR3nt: TGTGCCTTCAACGCCGGGACAGGGGGCTCCGAGCAGTACTTC

j_gene: TRBJ1-4
abundance: NA
d_gene: NA
v_gene: TRBV6-1
CDR3aa: CASSEKGVNEKLFF
CDR3nt: TGTGCCAGCAGTGAAAAAGGGGTTAATGAAAAACTGTTTTTT

j_gene: TRBJ2-1
abundance: NA
d_gene: TRBD2
v_gene: TRBV6-5
CDR3aa: CASSLAGSIYNEQFF
CDR3nt: TGTGCCAGCAGTCTAGCGGGCAGTATCTACAATGAGCAGTTCTTC

j_gene: TRBJ2-5
abundance: NA
d_gene: TRBD2
v_gene: TRBV5-6
CDR3aa: CASSFGTSGTQYF
CDR3nt: TGTGCCAGCAGCTTTGGGACTAGCGGGACCCAGTACTTC

j_gene: TRBJ1-1
abundance: NA
d_gene: TRBD1
v_gene: TRBV27
CDR3aa: CASRDRGSNTEAFF
CDR3nt: TGTGCCAGCAGAGACAGGGGGTCGAACACTGAAGCTTTCTTT

j_gene: TRBJ1-2
abundance: NA
d_gene: TRBD1
v_gene: TRBV29-1
CDR3aa: CSVEEQGAGGYTF
CDR3nt: TGCAGCGTTGAAGAACAGGGGGCCGGTGGCTACACCTTC

j_gene: TRBJ2-1
abundance: NA
d_gene: TRBD2
v_gene: TRBV7-6
CDR3aa: CASRNSGDWNEQFF
CDR3nt: TGTGCCAGTCGGAATAGCGGGGATTGGAATGAGCAGTTCTTC

j_gene: TRBJ2-7
abundance: NA
d_gene: TRBD2
v_gene: TRBV6-5
CDR3aa: CASISGGSRYEQYF
CDR3nt: TGTGCCAGCATATCGGGAGGGTCCCGCTACGAGCAGTACTTC

j_gene: TRBJ1-5
abundance: NA
d_gene: NA
v_gene: TRBV27
CDR3aa: CASSFMGGNQPQHF
CDR3nt: TGTGCCAGCAGTTTTATGGGAGGCAATCAGCCCCAGCATTTT

j_gene: TRBJ2-7
abundance: NA
d_gene: NA
v_gene: TRBV15
CDR3aa: CATSRDLSRVPPYEQYF
CDR3nt: TGTGCCACCAGCAGAGATCTCTCGAGGGTCCCACCCTACGAGCAGTACTTC

j_gene: TRBJ1-2
abundance: NA
d_gene: TRBD1
v_gene: TRBV6-5
CDR3aa: CASSYSGVRGLGYTF
CDR3nt: TGTGCCAGCAGTTACTCAGGGGTCAGGGGGCTGGGCTACACCTTC

j_gene: TRBJ2-5
abundance: NA
d_gene: TRBD2
v_gene: TRBV19
CDR3aa: CASSKTSGRAQGTQYF
CDR3nt: TGTGCCAGTAGTAAGACTAGCGGAAGGGCCCAAGGGACCCAGTACTTC

j_gene: TRBJ2-5
abundance: few
d_gene: TRBD2
v_gene: TRBV4-1
CDR3aa: CASSQGGLAQETQYF
CDR3nt: TGCGCCAGCAGCCAAGGGGGACTAGCGCAAGAGACCCAGTACTTC

j_gene: TRBJ2-5
abundance: NA
d_gene: TRBD2
v_gene: TRBV7-9
CDR3aa: CASSERGASGSQETQYF
CDR3nt: TGTGCCAGCAGCGAAAGGGGGGCTAGCGGGAGCCAAGAGACCCAGTACTTC

j_gene: TRBJ2-1
abundance: NA
d_gene: TRBD2
v_gene: TRBV15
CDR3aa: CATSRGPSGRENEQFF
CDR3nt: TGTGCCACCAGCAGAGGGCCTAGCGGGAGGGAGAATGAGCAGTTCTTC

j_gene: TRBJ2-1
abundance: NA
d_gene: NA
v_gene: TRBV2
CDR3aa: CASSGDRIRSYNEQFF
CDR3nt: TGTGCCAGCAGTGGAGATCGAATCAGGTCCTACAATGAGCAGTTCTTC

j_gene: TRBJ1-2
abundance: once
d_gene: TRBD1
v_gene: TRBV5-1
CDR3aa: CASSAGGAYNYGYTF
CDR3nt: TGCGCCAGCAGTGCAGGGGGCGCCTATAACTATGGCTACACCTTC